The 8 T cell receptor beta chains given below trace back to one sample, sequenced in a study of read filtering for tumor transcriptome and immune sequencing. This library used approximately 370 ng RNA and molecular barcoded adaptors spanning alpha/delta and beta/gamma chains. TCRdb independently ran MiXCR on the reads; one entry per CDR3 protein. The table lists about 57,000 distinct CDR3 sequences, 20% to 25% of them singletons. The sequencing sample was made of a population of CD138-negative cells sorted from bone marrow. The receptors originated from a donor aged 40 or over with multiple myeloma.

This clonotype was recorded many times. This chain uses TRBV7-9 with TRBJ1-4; tentatively, D is TRBD1 (5 bases). The CDR3 length is 16 residues. The germline V gene encodes CDR1 SEHNR and CDR2 FQNEAQ (reference sequence). The V and J ends lost 5 bases and 0 bases respectively, with 13 bases between them. CDR3 in DNA: TGTGCCAGCAGCCTGGGGGAGACTACAACTAATGAAAAACTGTTTTTT. It specifies CASSLGETTTNEKLFF.

V and J are TRBV7-9 and TRBJ2-3, with 9 positions matching TRBD2. The CDR3 has 16 amino acids. Germline CDR1 reads SEHNR; CDR2 reads FQNEAQ (reference sequence). The V and J ends lost 5 bases and 2 bases, in that order; junction bases with no gene match: 8. Here the CDR3 DNA reads TGTGCCAGCAGCGCCTCCACTAGCGGGCACACAGATACGCAGTATTTT. The encoded protein is CASSASTSGHTDTQYF.

This clonotype was recorded many times. This rearrangement joins TRBV2 to TRBJ2-3; 13 bases line up with TRBD2. The J segment lost 2 bases and the V segment lost 9 bases, leaving 8 bases of the junction unmatched. Germline CDR1 is SNHLY and CDR2 is FYNNEI. This CDR3 region has 16 residues. CDR3 protein: CASRVGLAGSTDTQYF. CDR3 nucleotide sequence: TGTGCCAGTAGGGTGGGACTAGCGGGATCCACAGATACGCAGTATTTT. Using reference TRBV2 and TRBJ2-3 for the parts outside the CDR3, the full variable domain is EPEVTQTPSHQVTQMGQEVILRCVPISNHLYFYWYRQILGQKVEFLVSFYNNEISEKSEIFDDQFSVERPDGSNFTLKIRSTKLEDSAMYFCASRVGLAGSTDTQYFGPGTRLTVL.

This clonotype showed up many times. This rearrangement joins TRBV4-2 to TRBJ2-1; D not resolved. Germline assignment: CDR1 LGHNA and CDR2 YNFKEQ. CDR3 length equals 15 residues. V was shortened by 4 bases and J by 0 bases, with 10 bases between the two germline ends. CDR3 DNA: TGTGCCAGCAGCCTTAAGATTAGCTCCTACAATGAGCAGTTCTTC. This sequence encodes CASSLKISSYNEQFF.

Only a few counts were recorded for this clonotype. An end of the junction differs from the germline gene, which may be a read error. V usage is TRBV27 and J usage is TRBJ2-6, with TRBD1 matching over 7 bases. This CDR3 region has 18 residues. Looked up from germline, CDR1 is MNHEY and CDR2 is SMNVEV (reference sequence). CDR3 sequence reads: CASSLSSDRVFGANVLTF. The CDR3 DNA reads TGTGCCAGCAGTTTATCGAGTGACAGGGTATTTGGGGCCAACGTCTTGACTTTC.

The table lists this clonotype with many counts. The chain links TRBV29-1 to TRBJ2-2, with TRBD1 matching 10 bases. This CDR3 is 13 amino acids long. Looked up from germline, CDR1 is SQVTM and CDR2 is ANQGSEA. V trimming: 7 bases; J trimming: 3 bases; junction bases outside the gene matches: 2. The CDR3 nucleotides are TGCAGCGGACAGGGGGCGCACACCGGGGAGCTGTTTTTT. It specifies CSGQGAHTGELFF.

This clonotype was seen many times. The gene calls are TRBV2 and TRBJ2-3, with 9 bases that match TRBD1. The CDR3 sequence is 18 residues long. Germline-derived CDR1 and CDR2 are SNHLY and FYNNEI. V shed 6 bases and J 4 bases; nucleotides not matched to a gene: 17. The CDR3 nucleotides are TGTGCCAGCAGAGGAAACGCGCCGGGACAGGGCCGGTCAGATACGCAGTATTTT. Protein product: CASRGNAPGQGRSDTQYF.

In its sample, this clonotype was seen many times. The V call is TRBV7-9, the J call TRBJ2-1; D is possibly TRBD1 or TRBD2 (6 bases each). Per the germline V gene, CDR1 is SEHNR and CDR2 is FQNEAQ (reference sequence). This CDR3 has 17 residues. V lost 4 bases and J 3 bases, leaving 19 bases between the germline ends. The chain's CDR3 is CASSSRGGSGFYNEQFF. The CDR3 nucleotides are TGTGCCAGCAGCTCCCGAGGGGGTAGCGGCTTCTACAATGAGCAGTTCTTC.